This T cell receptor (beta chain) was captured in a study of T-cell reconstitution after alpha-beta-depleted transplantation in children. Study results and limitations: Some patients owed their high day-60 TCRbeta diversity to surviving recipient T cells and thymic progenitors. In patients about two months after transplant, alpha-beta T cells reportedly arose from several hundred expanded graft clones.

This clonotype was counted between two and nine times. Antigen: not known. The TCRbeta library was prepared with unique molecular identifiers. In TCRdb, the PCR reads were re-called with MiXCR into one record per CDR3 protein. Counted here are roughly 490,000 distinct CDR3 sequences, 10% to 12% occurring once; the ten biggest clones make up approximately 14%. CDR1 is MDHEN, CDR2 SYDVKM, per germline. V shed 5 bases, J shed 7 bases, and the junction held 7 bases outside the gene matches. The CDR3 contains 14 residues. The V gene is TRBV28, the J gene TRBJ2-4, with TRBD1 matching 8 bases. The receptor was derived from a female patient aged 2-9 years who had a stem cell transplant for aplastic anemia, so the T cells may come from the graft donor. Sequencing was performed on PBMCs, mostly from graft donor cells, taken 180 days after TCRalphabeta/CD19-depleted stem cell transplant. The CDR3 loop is CASSPRGLRNIQYF. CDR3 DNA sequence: TGTGCCAGCAGTCCCAGGGGGCTCCGGAACATTCAGTACTTC.